The 26 T cell receptor beta chains below were found in one sample sequenced in a study of response to subunit inactivated influenza vaccine. TCRdb reanalysed the RT-PCR reads using MiXCR and keeps one entry per CDR3 protein. The table has roughly 710,000 distinct CDR3 sequences, 14% seen once. The sequencing used PBMCs from blood, collected around two weeks before vaccination. These receptors were obtained from a man between 50 and 59 years old who received an inactivated influenza vaccine.

CDR3 loop: CASSQGQGVAGVLTF. The CDR3 DNA follows: TGTGCCAGCAGCCAGGGACAGGGGGTGGCAGGCGTCCTGACTTTC. The chain joins TRBV7-9 to TRBJ2-6, with 11 bases that match TRBD1. J gave up 12 bases and V 5 bases, and 9 bases lay outside the gene matches. This CDR3 spans 15 amino acids. Per germline, CDR1 SEHNR and CDR2 FQNEAQ (reference sequence).

V gene TRBV12-3 or TRBV12-4 combines with J gene TRBJ2-7; no clear D gene. This CDR3 is built from 15 residues. With 1 base removed from V and 2 bases from J, the gap between germline ends came to 12 bases. CDR3 nucleotide sequence: TGTGCCAGCAGTTTAGGGGGTCTTGCCCCCTACGAGCAGTACTTC. It is translated as CASSLGGLAPYEQYF.

The rearrangement joins TRBV10-2 to TRBJ1-5; 9 bases are shared with TRBD1. Per the germline V gene, CDR1 is WSHSY and CDR2 is SAAADI. The CDR3 loop spans 13 amino acids. V lost 6 bases, J lost 5 bases, and 2 bases stayed unmatched. CDR3 in amino acids: CASRQGAYQPQHF. The DNA of the CDR3 is TGCGCCAGCAGACAGGGGGCTTATCAGCCCCAGCATTTT.

This clonotype showed up just a few times. This chain uses TRBV10-3 with TRBJ2-5, with 11 bases fitting TRBD2. The length of the CDR3 is 18 residues. Trimming removed 0 bases from V and 4 bases from J; junction bases left unmatched: 10. The germline V gene has CDR1 ENHRY and CDR2 SYGVKD. The CDR3 DNA follows: TGTGCCATCAGTGAGTCGCCTAGCGGGGGGAGCTCTGGAGAGACCCAGTACTTC. Residues: CAISESPSGGSSGETQYF.

The chain employs TRBV7-9 and TRBJ1-3; D perhaps matches TRBD1 (6 bases). V was pared by 11 bases and J by 0 bases, with 14 bases between. CDR3 length equals 14 residues. Germline V CDR1 and CDR2: SEHNR, FQNEAQ (reference sequence). The CDR3 protein is CAWGSDSSGNTIYF. For the CDR3, the DNA is TGTGCCTGGGGTTCGGACAGCTCTGGAAACACCATATATTTT.

J is TRBJ1-4 and V is TRBV6-1; the D gene is possibly TRBD1 (5 bases). This CDR3 has 15 amino acids. Trimming cost V 8 bases and J 0 bases, with 13 bases left between them. The germline gives CDR1 MNHNS, CDR2 SASEGT. DNA of the CDR3: TGTGCCAGCGGGAGGGGCCGGTCAACTAATGAAAAACTGTTTTTT. Translation: CASGRGRSTNEKLFF.

V is TRBV7-2 and J is TRBJ2-1; 8 bases line up with TRBD1. The junction had 6 bases not matched to a gene; V was cut back by 2 bases and J by 3 bases. This CDR3 comprises 16 residues. From germline, CDR1 is SGHTA and CDR2 FQGNSA. The CDR3 loop reads CASSLSTGANYNEQFF. The CDR3 nucleotides read TGTGCCAGCAGCTTATCGACAGGGGCCAACTACAATGAGCAGTTCTTC. The variable domain in full, with the rest retrieved from reference TRBV7-2 and TRBJ2-1, is GAGVSQSPSNKVTEKGKDVELRCDPISGHTALYWYRQSLGQGLEFLIYFQGNSAPDKSGLPSDRFSAERTGGSVSTLTIQRTQQEDSAVYLCASSLSTGANYNEQFFGPGTRLTVL.

This clonotype was picked up a small number of times. The chain uses TRBV4-1 and TRBJ2-7; possibly TRBD1 for D (6 bases). Germline lookup yields CDR1 MGHRA and CDR2 YSYEKL. V gave up 3 bases and J gave up 2 bases, with 14 bases separating them. The CDR3 has 15 residues. CDR3 coding DNA: TGCGCCAGCAGCCAGGCACGGGCAGGGGCCTACGAGCAGTACTTC. This codes for CASSQARAGAYEQYF.

The sample holds a few counts of this clonotype. The gene calls are TRBV6-5 and TRBJ1-2; 7 nucleotides line up with TRBD1. This CDR3 spans 18 amino acids. CDR1 is MNHEY and CDR2 is SVGAGI in the germline V gene. Trimming cost V 4 bases and J 2 bases; bases outside gene matches: 16. This CDR3 is CASSSLPGQPKKNYGYTF. In DNA, the CDR3 is TGTGCCAGCAGTTCCTTACCGGGACAGCCAAAGAAAAACTATGGCTACACCTTC.

J is TRBJ2-4 and V is TRBV15; 8 nucleotides agree with TRBD1. CDR3 length equals 16 residues. Germline V lookup: CDR1 LNHNV, CDR2 YYDKDF (reference sequence). V gave up 5 bases and J gave up 3 bases; unmatched junction bases: 9. The CDR3 DNA reads TGTGCCACCAGCTCGGACAGGGCGCGAGTCAAAAACATTCAGTACTTC. Protein product: CATSSDRARVKNIQYF.

This clonotype was detected only a few times. This sequence joins TRBV6-6 and TRBJ1-6, with unresolved D. V was clipped by 2 bases and J by 8 bases, with 7 bases between them. This CDR3 is built from 13 residues. Germline CDR1 MNHNY, CDR2 SVGAGI (reference sequence). The CDR3 region has the DNA TGTGCCAGCAGTTACCGACCTTATTCACCCCTCCACTTT. It specifies CASSYRPYSPLHF.

This clonotype was detected only a few times. This sequence joins TRBV29-1 and TRBJ2-5; D gene uncertain. The germline gives CDR1 SQVTM, CDR2 ANQGSEA. V was clipped by 5 bases and J by 4 bases, with 8 bases between them. This CDR3 contains 11 residues. The DNA of the CDR3 is TGCAGCGTTCAGACCGGAGAGACCCAGTACTTC. Protein product: CSVQTGETQYF.

This clonotype was counted a few times. The genes are TRBV7-9 and TRBJ2-7; D is possibly TRBD2 (6 bases). Trimming removed 3 bases from V and 7 bases from J, with 16 bases in between. CDR1 and CDR2 from the germline V gene are SEHNR and FQNEAQ (reference sequence). The CDR3 runs to 14 residues. The CDR3 nucleotides read TGTGCCAGCAGCTTCGGCGGGGCCATCGGGGAGCAGTACTTC. Protein sequence: CASSFGGAIGEQYF.

The chain joins TRBV7-9 to TRBJ2-2; either TRBD1 or TRBD2 may fit D (6 bases each). The CDR3 runs to 15 residues. With 7 bases removed from V and 6 bases from J, the gap between germline ends came to 18 bases. Germline values: CDR1 SEHNR, CDR2 FQNEAQ (reference sequence). CDR3 sequence: CASTLQGGRAGELFF. DNA of the CDR3: TGTGCCAGCACCCTACAAGGGGGGAGAGCCGGGGAGCTGTTTTTT.

The chain is built from TRBV24-1 and TRBJ2-7; D tentatively reads TRBD1 or TRBD2 (5 bases each). The V gene lost 9 bases and the J gene lost 2 bases, with 13 bases spanning the gap. CDR3 length: 13 residues. CDR1 and CDR2 (germline): KGHDR, SFDVKD. CDR3 bases: TGTGCCACCGCGGGTCGAGGGGCCTACGAGCAGTACTTC. This encodes CATAGRGAYEQYF.

The CDR3 reads CASSLGGQGAYSPLHF. As DNA, the CDR3 is TGCGCCAGCAGCTTGGGCGGACAGGGGGCTTATTCACCCCTCCACTTT. The rearrangement links TRBV5-1 to TRBJ1-6; 11 bases agree with TRBD1. V was clipped by 0 bases and J by 8 bases; unmatched bases: 4. CDR1 and CDR2 from the germline V gene are SGHRS and YFSETQ. This CDR3 region has 16 residues.

In this sample, this clonotype turned up a few times. The CDR3, as DNA: TGCGCCAGCAGACGGCGGGAGCCAGATACGCAGTATTTT. Amino acid sequence: CASRRREPDTQYF. The chain joins TRBV5-1 to TRBJ2-3; 7 positions match TRBD2. CDR1 is SGHRS, CDR2 YFSETQ, per germline. Trimming took 5 bases from V and 4 from J; bases not matched to a gene: 4. The CDR3 contains 13 residues.

The CDR3 protein is CASSLGQSYTYNEQFF. In nucleotides, the CDR3 is TGTGCCAGCAGTTTAGGACAGTCCTACACCTACAATGAGCAGTTCTTC. The rearrangement links TRBV6-5 to TRBJ2-1; D is perhaps TRBD1 (6 bases). In germline, CDR1 is MNHEY, CDR2 SVGAGI. This CDR3 is built from 16 residues. Trimming cost V 4 bases and J 2 bases, with 15 bases left between them.

CDR3 sequence: CASSVVGSQGTQYF. The CDR3 nucleotides are TGTGCCAGCAGCGTAGTAGGTAGCCAGGGGACCCAGTACTTC. V usage is TRBV9 and J usage is TRBJ2-5; maybe TRBD1 (5 bases). Trimming stripped 0 bases from V and 7 bases from J, with 13 bases between. This CDR3 has 14 residues. CDR1 and CDR2 (germline): SGDLS, YYNGEE.

CDR3 protein: CASSLALRSGANVLTF. The CDR3 nucleotides read TGTGCCAGCAGCTTAGCGCTAAGATCTGGGGCCAACGTCCTGACTTTC. This sequence joins TRBV7-9 and TRBJ2-6; D gene uncertain. V was pared by 0 bases and J by 1 base, with 7 bases between. This CDR3 is 16 amino acids long. Germline values: CDR1 SEHNR, CDR2 FQNEAQ (reference sequence).

This clonotype was seen a handful of times. This CDR3 is CATSDSGQMVAGGEQFF. CDR3 nucleotides: TGTGCCACCAGTGATTCGGGACAGATGGTAGCGGGAGGGGAGCAGTTCTTC. The rearrangement uses TRBV24-1 and TRBJ2-1; 11 bases are a match to TRBD2. Germline-derived CDR1 and CDR2 are KGHDR and SFDVKD. The CDR3 sequence is 17 residues long. J gave up 10 bases and V 2 bases, and 12 bases lay outside the gene matches.

V is TRBV5-5 and J is TRBJ1-4; D is ambiguous. Germline CDR1 reads SGHKS; CDR2 reads YYEKEE (reference sequence). Trimming removed 1 base from V and 8 bases from J, with 18 bases in between. CDR3 length: 16 residues. CDR3 sequence (DNA): TGTGCCAGCAGCTTGTTACCCAGACCAATAGGGGAAAAACTGTTTTTT. This translates into CASSLLPRPIGEKLFF.

This clonotype has a handful of counts. A junction end diverges from the germline sequence, so it may reflect a read error. The CDR3 spells CCATRGANTGELFF. The CDR3 nucleotides read TGCTGTGCTACCAGAGGGGCCAACACCGGGGAGCTGTTTTTT. J is TRBJ2-2 and V is TRBV20-1; D may correspond to TRBD1 or TRBD2 (5 bases each). Germline CDR1 reads DFQATT; CDR2 reads SNEGSKA (reference sequence). This CDR3 comprises 14 residues.

This clonotype showed up many times. This sequence joins TRBV24-1 and TRBJ1-5; D might be TRBD1 (5 bases). V was cut by 2 bases and J by 7 bases, with 14 bases left in between. Germline lookup yields CDR1 KGHDR and CDR2 SFDVKD. This CDR3 spans 15 amino acids. The CDR3 loop is CATSDSGGSGQPQHF. As DNA, the CDR3 is TGTGCCACCAGTGATTCGGGGGGGTCGGGACAGCCCCAGCATTTT.

This clonotype has just a few counts. The CDR3 sequence: CSVSGTPRSYNEQFF. As DNA, the CDR3 is TGCAGCGTCTCCGGGACTCCAAGGTCCTACAATGAGCAGTTCTTC. The rearrangement uses TRBV29-1 and TRBJ2-1; D possibly corresponds to TRBD2 (6 bases). CDR1 is SQVTM and CDR2 is ANQGSEA in the germline V gene. Trimming removed 6 bases at V and 1 base at J, with 16 bases between. This CDR3 is built from 15 residues.

The rearrangement uses TRBV9 and TRBJ2-7; D perhaps matches TRBD1 (8 bases). The CDR3 contains 15 residues. Per the germline V gene, CDR1 is SGDLS and CDR2 is YYNGEE. Trimming stripped 0 bases from V and 2 bases from J, with 12 bases between. CDR3 DNA: TGTGCCAGCAGCGTAGCGGGGGGACAGGCCTACGAGCAGTACTTC. Translated, it gives CASSVAGGQAYEQYF.